What follows is one TCR beta chain and its context. In this sample, this clone turned up once. Its antigen specificity is not known. No clone much larger than this one lies a single base away; base qualities are absent. The cohort consisted of approximately 690 healthy bone marrow donors. At the time of sampling, every cohort member was nominally healthy, though immune exposures that went unrecorded were likely present. The donor tested CMV seronegative and was one of the 352 seronegative cohort members. Every donor gave a peripheral blood sample, and the peripheral blood mononuclear cells from that sample were used for TCR beta sequencing. Genomic DNA was extracted from the blood cell samples with the Qiagen DNeasy Blood Extraction Kit. This sample was taken from a study of cytomegalovirus exposure and HLA in healthy donors (dated by TCRdb to about 2017). For context, the study as a whole: According to an earlier analysis of around 600 of the donors, about 179 million T cells yielded roughly 100 million unique TCR beta sequences and about 300 Gb of sequence data. A handful of DR-DQ haplotypes were treated as single units for association and clustering because of strong linkage in the cohort. Donor age, sex, ethnicity and CMV serostatus were compiled alongside the repertoire data. All discovery cohort repertoires had been generated using a single sequencing platform. Roughly 300 gigabases of sequencing data and some 85 million unique TCR sequences were included in an early release covering about 600 HLA-typed donors. Of the roughly 400 genotyped donors, approximately 83% fell in the genetic ancestry cluster associated with self-reported Caucasian donors. Typing coverage varied by locus: about 620-630 donors for A, B, C, DRB1 and DQB1; roughly 520 for DQA1; around 610 for DPA1; 450 to 480 for DPB1. Besides the first cohort of hundreds of subjects, a separate validation cohort made up of over 95 different subjects was used. The study profiled the T cell repertoires of some 610 subjects by immunosequencing and related them to cytomegalovirus serostatus. Class I and class II HLA loci were covered by the typing at four-digit resolution. An earlier analysis of around 580 of the donors used high-throughput TCR beta sequencing to judge whether each TCR beta V gene segment behaved as functional or pseudogenic. To predict cytomegalovirus infection status, the study brought together high-throughput TCR immunosequencing, statistical association of individual TCRs with disease status, and machine learning. Genome-wide SNP genotypes for about 60% of the roughly 700 donors were used in a later genetic analysis, which treated that subset as a discovery cohort. To study patterns of TCR occurrence, a later analysis re-analyzed previously published TCR beta repertoires from 666 donors and added high-resolution HLA genotyping. Among 300 to 450 genotyped donors of the cohort, an average of approximately 250,000 unique TCR beta nucleotide sequences were sequenced per donor, around a sixth of them non-productive. Rather than drawing on any new phenotypic data, the later analysis identified candidate immune exposures from TCR beta sequences and the way those sequences occurred across donors. The study was designed to test whether signatures of past pathogen exposure could be identified by cataloging public T cell receptors. Findings and caveats that apply to the study as a whole: Across donors, most TCR sequences were observed very rarely, whereas some public TCRs were present in many individuals. Most CMV-associated TCR beta chains appeared to be HLA-restricted in a later analysis, and the HLA associations seemed to be driven largely by CMV exposure. CMV serostatus was the only immune exposure information available for the cohort. In a later analysis, TCR association rates were found to vary across HLA loci, with the most associated TCRs seen for DRB1 alleles and the fewest for HLA-C alleles. Because some donors lacked HLA typing at each locus, the association tests relied only on the typed subset. An earlier analysis of some 590 of the donors showed that most TCR beta V segments appeared in productive rearrangements either about 90% or about 30% of the time, which broadly matched IMGT annotations. Correlated functional status among segregating V segments might reflect linkage disequilibrium, but an unknown experimental factor could not be ruled out. Strong co-occurrence of HLA alleles, especially DR and DQ, made assigning TCR associations to individual alleles difficult. At a false discovery rate of 0.05, a later analysis linked 16,951 TCR beta sequences to specific HLA alleles. The classifier was reported to diagnose cytomegalovirus status with high specificity and sensitivity in both the original cohort and the validation cohort. It was suggested by the authors that the approach could potentially be generalized to other disease states and immunological phenotypes. In a later genetic analysis, fewer N-insertions in productive TCRs were reported among donors in an Asian-associated ancestry cluster than the 666-donor mean. In vitro tests confirmed that three of the cytomegalovirus-associated TCR beta chains recognize cytomegalovirus antigens. The earlier analysis of almost 600 of the donors excluded approximately 15 rarely observed V segments, including chromosome 9 orphons, because counts were too low. In a later genetic analysis, a missense DCLRE1C variant was associated with V-gene and J-gene trimming of TCR beta chains, and the association was replicated in an independent cohort. The 87-base-pair reads could not distinguish some IMGT-functional V segments, including TRBV6-2 and TRBV6-3, so those segments were excluded. In this cohort, only TCR beta chains were sequenced, and detectable features were limited by the absence of alpha or paired-chain data. Presence/absence analyses assumed roughly uniform sequencing depth across donors, an assumption that may not hold. In a later analysis, several top co-occurrence clusters were reported to appear linked to parvovirus B19, influenza, CMV and Epstein-Barr virus. A later analysis found that HLA-associated TCR beta chains were more clonally expanded and had lower generation probabilities than equally common non-associated chains. A total of roughly 160 TCR beta chains were listed by the study as associated with cytomegalovirus. A further reported finding was that TCR beta sequences accurately predicted the HLA-A and HLA-B alleles for most subjects in the first cohort. A cluster of highly shared sequence variants was judged likely to represent a technical artifact of the sequencing pipeline.

Preparation of the library involved the immunoSEQ multiplex PCR assay. For the multiplex PCR, a mixture combining 60 forward primers for TCR Vbeta segments and 13 reverse primers for TCR Jbeta segments was used. The CDR3 region of rearranged TCR beta genes was amplified from genomic DNA with a multiplex PCR assay. Amplified TCR beta libraries were sequenced as 87-base-pair reads on the Illumina HiSeq System. Processing in the source paper ran as follows. A later analysis tallied 75 million to 95 million unique TCR beta chains across the 600 to 700 repertoires, and about 10 million of those chains were shared by two or more donors. To remove PCR and sequencing errors, raw reads were error-corrected and collapsed into unique sequences using a nearest-neighbor algorithm that merged closely related sequences. Alignment of CDR3 sequences to IMGT reference sequences was used to assign V, D and J gene segments. For a sequence to be retained, a match of at least six nucleotides was required to both a V gene segment and a J gene segment. A rearrangement was called productive if the CDR3 had no stop codons and remained in frame with V and J, and every other rearrangement was called non-productive. Following IMGT convention, CDR3 was defined as the stretch from the second conserved V-encoded cysteine up to the conserved J-encoded phenylalanine. The earlier analysis of about 610 of the donors excluded sequences that lacked an unambiguous match to a single V gene segment. In an earlier analysis of 450 to 700 of the donors, V segments were called functional above 56.7% productive rearrangements and were called segregating when the between-donor standard deviation exceeded 5%. To diagnose cytomegalovirus status from the catalog of TCR beta chain sequences, a statistical classification framework was built. V and J gene assignment, in a later analysis, came from comparing TCR nucleotide sequences with IMGT/GENE-DB human TR gene sequences. Using the TCRdist pipeline, a later analysis assigned CDR3 sequences along with most-parsimonious VDJ recombination scenarios. A later analysis defined each TCR beta chain by its CDR3 amino acid sequence plus V-gene family, and excluded reads lacking a unique V-gene family. As a way to deal with suspected cross-contamination and a sequencing artifact, a later analysis dropped over 550 nucleotide sequences that were highly shared and had low generation probability. In a later analysis, a clonal expansion index for each public chain was calculated from normalized within-repertoire ranks of inferred template counts. In a later analysis, generation probabilities were computed using a VDJ recombination model fitted to out-of-frame rearrangements, and the results were checked against IGoR. A later analysis scored TCR-TCR, TCR-HLA and TCR-CMV co-occurrence with hypergeometric tests, applying a repertoire-size bias correction to TCR pairs. False discovery rates were estimated in a later analysis by permuting HLA or CMV assignments 20 times. In a later analysis, co-occurring TCRs were grouped using DBSCAN, and TCRdist sequence similarity was added for clustering within HLA-allele-positive subsets. For co-occurrence clustering, repertoires with fewer than 30,000 or more than 120,000 public chains were excluded, along with a handful of repertoires with anomalous nucleotide sharing. The immuneACCESS repertoire file appears here via TCRdb, limited to in-frame rearrangements. These files lack a portion of the clones; in checked studies, under half of the deficit traces to unresolved V genes, and the cause of the others is not known. V, J and clone size are those of that table, while D and trimming were read from the DNA. This sample gives 150,000 or so clones in total; 75% to 80% of them show up just once. Jointly, the top ten make up around 1.7% of the sample.

Taken from the germline V gene, the CDR1 and CDR2 loops are SGHRS and YFSETQ. Trimming takes 4 bases from V and 3 bases from J, and the germline ends sit 10 bases apart. Inclusive of the bounding cysteine and phenylalanine, the CDR3 is 13 residues long. Only the CDR3 region is kept as DNA, spanning 39 bases read in frame from base 1. The rearrangement joined TRBV5-1 to TRBJ1-1, and perhaps TRBD1 as D gene, on 6 matching bases. The sequence was obtained from a female donor in good health and CMV-seronegative. Sequencing was done on a sample of PBMCs. The bases are TGCGCCAGCAGCGACGGGACATACACTGAAGCTTTCTTT. Translated, it reads CASSDGTYTEAFF.